The 32 T cell receptor beta chains below come from one sample, sequenced in a study of cytomegalovirus exposure and HLA in healthy donors. Use of 60 Vbeta and 13 Jbeta primers characterized the PCR. The protocol was immunoSEQ multiplex PCR, while the TCRdb copy is restricted to in-frame clones and leaves out a portion. The data contain 50,000 to 55,000 clones, about four fifths of them singletons. The specimen sequenced was PBMCs. Source of these receptors: a boy younger than 18 in good health and CMV-seropositive.

The chain is built from TRBV25-1 and TRBJ2-2; 8 bases line up with TRBD2. The CDR3 sequence is 14 residues long. With V trimmed by 1 base and J by 10 bases, 5 bases remained unmatched. In germline, CDR1 is MGHDK, CDR2 SYGVNS. DNA for the CDR3: TGTGCCAGCAGTGAATCGGGGGGGAGTTCGGAGCTGTTTTTT. It yields the protein CASSESGGSSELFF.

The J gene is TRBJ1-2, the V gene TRBV19; 7 bases line up with TRBD1. From germline, CDR1 is LNHDA and CDR2 SQIVND (reference sequence). CDR3 length equals 14 residues. Trimming at V came to 4 bases and at J to 7 bases, leaving 9 bases not matched to a gene. The CDR3 region has the DNA TGTGCCAGTAGTACGGGACAGTATGGTGCTGGCTACACCTTC. It specifies CASSTGQYGAGYTF.

A single count supports this clone. The chain's CDR3 is CASSAGYEQYF. CDR3 DNA: TGTGCCAGCAGCGCGGGGTACGAGCAGTACTTC. The chain joins TRBV9 to TRBJ2-7, with TRBD2 as a possible D gene (5 bases). Trimming stripped 3 bases from V and 4 bases from J, with 5 bases between. The CDR3 is 11 residues long. Germline V gene lookup returns CDR1 SGDLS and CDR2 YYNGEE.

The rearrangement links TRBV5-1 to TRBJ2-2; 9 positions agree with TRBD1. Trimming removed 4 bases from V and 4 bases from J; junction bases left unmatched: 8. This CDR3 comprises 16 residues. Germline V gives CDR1 SGHRS, CDR2 YFSETQ. The DNA of the CDR3 is TGCGCCAGCAGCCTAACAGGGGGCGTTTTCACCGGGGAGCTGTTTTTT. Translation: CASSLTGGVFTGELFF.

This sequence joins TRBV5-8 and TRBJ1-3; D uncertain. The germline CDR1 and CDR2 sequences are SGHTS and YDEGEE. V was pared by 6 bases and J by 4 bases, with 5 bases between. The CDR3 loop spans 11 amino acids. CDR3 in amino acids: CASTRGNTIYF. In DNA form, the CDR3 reads TGTGCCAGCACCCGGGGAAACACCATATATTTT.

The V gene is TRBV6-5, the J gene TRBJ1-2; D call uncertain. Trimming shortened V by 2 bases and J by 4 bases, and 17 bases separated the two germline ends. Germline V gene data show CDR1 as MNHEY and CDR2 as SVGAGI. This CDR3 region has 16 residues. CDR3 in DNA: TGTGCCAGCAGTTACCGCCGGGTCCTGGATGGCTATGGCTACACCTTC. It specifies CASSYRRVLDGYGYTF.

The V and J genes are TRBV6-5 and TRBJ1-2; 7 nucleotides agree with TRBD1. This CDR3 spans 13 amino acids. Germline-derived CDR1 and CDR2 are MNHEY and SVGAGI. V lost 6 bases and J lost 4; bases outside the gene matches: 5. CDR3 amino acids: CASRPTGIYGYTF. The DNA for the CDR3 is TGTGCCAGCAGACCGACAGGGATCTATGGCTACACCTTC.

J is TRBJ1-2 and V is TRBV20-1; a weak D match, TRBD1 (6 bases). In germline, CDR1 is DFQATT, CDR2 SNEGSKA (reference sequence). The CDR3 has 11 residues. The V end lost 6 bases, the J end lost 5 bases, and 10 bases lay between the germline ends. This CDR3 is CSARTAYGYTF. CDR3 DNA: TGCAGTGCCAGGACAGCTTATGGCTACACCTTC.

The V and J genes are TRBV6-5 and TRBJ1-2; unclear D gene. Germline V gene sequence: CDR1 MNHEY, CDR2 SVGAGI. The CDR3 covers 15 residues. V lost 6 bases and J 4 bases, leaving 18 bases between the germline ends. The CDR3 DNA is TGTGCCAGCAGCCCCGACCTCCTCCGGGGCTATGGCTACACCTTC. The encoded protein is CASSPDLLRGYGYTF.

This rearrangement joins TRBV5-1 to TRBJ2-1; D is unclear. The ends were cut back, 5 bases at V and 4 bases at J, with 22 bases in the middle. The germline CDR1 and CDR2 sequences are SGHRS and YFSETQ. This CDR3 contains 17 residues. In DNA form, the CDR3 reads TGCGCCAGCAGAAAAATAAGAGCAGAGGATTTATACAATGAGCAGTTCTTC. It codes for CASRKIRAEDLYNEQFF.

The table lists this clone with a count of one. The chain links TRBV6-5 to TRBJ2-3; D is unresolved. Deletions cut 6 bases from V and 0 bases from J, with 10 bases between. CDR1 and CDR2 (germline): MNHEY, SVGAGI. The length of the CDR3 is 14 residues. Written as DNA, the CDR3 is TGTGCCAGCAGCAGGAAGAGAAGCACAGATACGCAGTATTTT. Amino acids: CASSRKRSTDTQYF.

This chain uses TRBV4-1 with TRBJ2-1; no definite D call. CDR1 is MGHRA and CDR2 is YSYEKL in the germline V gene. This CDR3 is built from 14 residues. V dropped 3 bases and J dropped 2 bases, with 8 bases sitting between them. The CDR3 DNA follows: TGCGCCAGCAGCCAGCCTGGCACCTACAATGAGCAGTTCTTC. Protein sequence: CASSQPGTYNEQFF.

This chain uses TRBV13 with TRBJ1-2; D remains ambiguous. The germline V gene encodes CDR1 PRHDT and CDR2 FYEKMQ (reference sequence). The V gene lost 5 bases and the J gene lost 8 bases, with 9 bases spanning the gap. This CDR3 contains 11 residues. CDR3 amino acids: CASSTIRGYTF. The CDR3 DNA sequence: TGTGCCAGCAGCACCATCAGGGGCTACACCTTC.

This clone has more than one count but fewer than ten. The chain combines TRBV7-9 with TRBJ1-1; tentatively, D is TRBD1 (5 bases). The length of the CDR3 is 15 residues. The germline gives CDR1 SEHNR, CDR2 FQNEAQ (reference sequence). Trimming stripped 4 bases from V and 0 bases from J, with 12 bases between. CDR3 sequence (DNA): TGTGCCAGCAGCTCCCGGACAACACTGAACACTGAAGCTTTCTTT. Residues: CASSSRTTLNTEAFF.

The chain carries TRBV5-5 and TRBJ1-2; unclear D gene. Germline V CDR1 and CDR2: SGHKS, YYEKEE (reference sequence). The CDR3 has 13 amino acids. The V end lost 4 bases, the J end lost 1 base, and 8 bases lay between the germline ends. The CDR3 nucleotides are TGTGCCAGCAGCCGTAGAGGTAACTATGGCTACACCTTC. Translated: CASSRRGNYGYTF.

V gene TRBV11-2 combines with J gene TRBJ2-5, with 8 nucleotides matching TRBD1. The DNA end favors TRBJ2-7, so the J call may be wrong. The CDR3 extends over 14 amino acids. The germline gives CDR1 SGHAT, CDR2 FQNNGV. CDR3 sequence: CASSQYSGGHEQYF. In DNA, the CDR3 is TGTGCCAGCAGCCAATACTCAGGGGGCCACGAGCAGTACTTC.

This clone was seen more than once but under ten times. The chain carries TRBV2 and TRBJ2-7; TRBD2 might be the D (6 bases). The CDR3 runs to 15 residues. Germline CDR1 and CDR2: SNHLY and FYNNEI. V was trimmed by 2 bases and J by 4 bases, leaving 15 bases between them. The CDR3 region is CASSERTSGLYEQYF. In nucleotides, the CDR3 is TGTGCCAGCAGTGAACGGACCTCGGGACTGTACGAGCAGTACTTC.

J is TRBJ2-3 and V is TRBV12-2; the D call TRBD2 from the table was never checked on the DNA. TRBV12-2 is marked as a pseudogene. The CDR3 spans 16 residues. The CDR3 sequence: CASRLWTSGGTDTQYF. The DNA of the CDR3 is TGTGCAAGTCGCCTCTGGACTAGCGGGGGCACAGATACGCAGTATTTT.

CDR3 sequence (DNA): TGCAGCGTTGTTGCGAGGCAGAGGACGGGATCGAAAGTGGGCTATGGCTACACCTTC. Its translation is CSVVARQRTGSKVGYGYTF. The genes are TRBV29-1 and TRBJ1-2; D gene unclear. The CDR3 runs to 19 residues. Trimming pared 4 bases from V and 4 bases from J, leaving 31 bases between. Per the germline V gene, CDR1 is SQVTM and CDR2 is ANQGSEA. The variable domain in full, completed from reference TRBV29-1 and TRBJ1-2, reads SAVISQKPSRDICQRGTSLTIQCQVDSQVTMMFWYRQQPGQSLTLIATANQGSEATYESGFVIDKFPISRPNLTFSTLTVSNMSPEDSSIYLCSVVARQRTGSKVGYGYTFGSGTRLTVV.

This clone has only one observation. The chain joins TRBV9 to TRBJ1-1; 8 bases are a match to TRBD1. Germline lookup yields CDR1 SGDLS and CDR2 YYNGEE. Trimming at V came to 4 bases and at J to 7 bases, leaving 9 bases not matched to a gene. The CDR3 is made up of 14 amino acids. This CDR3 is CASSQTGASIEAFF. Written as DNA, the CDR3 is TGTGCCAGCAGCCAGACAGGGGCTTCTATTGAAGCTTTCTTT.

V is TRBV10-3 and J is TRBJ2-2; D may be TRBD2 (6 bases). This CDR3 is built from 17 residues. Germline V gene data show CDR1 as ENHRY and CDR2 as SYGVKD. V lost 4 bases, J lost 2 bases, and 17 bases lay in between. The CDR3 DNA reads TGTGCCATCAGTGGTAGGGAACTAGCTGAAAACACCGGGGAGCTGTTTTTT. Translating it yields CAISGRELAENTGELFF.

V usage is TRBV6-6 and J usage is TRBJ2-7; 7 positions match TRBD1. CDR3 length: 13 residues. Trimming took 7 bases from V and 4 from J; bases not matched to a gene: 7. The germline V gene encodes CDR1 MNHNY and CDR2 SVGAGI (reference sequence). The CDR3 is CASTYTGAYEQYF. DNA for the CDR3: TGTGCCAGCACCTATACAGGGGCGTACGAGCAGTACTTC.

The chain combines TRBV7-2 with TRBJ2-2, with 9 bases that match TRBD2. Germline CDR1 reads SGHTA; CDR2 reads FQGNSA. The CDR3 is made up of 14 amino acids. V lost 3 bases and J lost 6; bases outside the gene matches: 2. CDR3 bases: TGTGCCAGCAGCTTGGGACTAGCCGCCGGGGAGCTGTTTTTT. Its protein product is CASSLGLAAGELFF. Full variable domain (remainder filled in from reference TRBV7-2 and TRBJ2-2): GAGVSQSPSNKVTEKGKDVELRCDPISGHTALYWYRQSLGQGLEFLIYFQGNSAPDKSGLPSDRFSAERTGGSVSTLTIQRTQQEDSAVYLCASSLGLAAGELFFGEGSRLTVL.

The rearrangement uses TRBV7-8 and TRBJ1-6; no reliable D call. V dropped 3 bases and J dropped 7 bases, with 4 bases sitting between them. The CDR3 is 12 residues long. CDR1 SGHVS and CDR2 FQNEAQ come from the germline V gene. CDR3: CASSLRNSPLHF. The CDR3 DNA follows: TGTGCCAGCAGCTTGCGAAATTCACCCCTCCACTTT.

CDR3: CASSLNAGVSGQPQHF. CDR3 coding DNA: TGTGCCAGCAGTTTAAACGCAGGGGTCTCGGGTCAGCCCCAGCATTTT. This chain joins TRBV6-5 and TRBJ1-5, with D perhaps TRBD1 (6 bases). The germline gives CDR1 MNHEY, CDR2 SVGAGI. This CDR3 spans 16 amino acids. V shed 4 bases and J shed 6 bases, with 19 bases lying between them.

This clone was counted once. The V and J genes are TRBV5-4 and TRBJ2-6; D is possibly TRBD2 (5 bases). Germline V gives CDR1 SGHNT, CDR2 YYREEE (reference sequence). V shed 0 bases and J shed 4 bases, with 8 bases lying between them. This CDR3 comprises 15 residues. The DNA for the CDR3 is TGTGCCAGCAGCTTGGGGGGAGCCGGGGCCAACGTCCTGACTTTC. Translating gives CASSLGGAGANVLTF.

The CDR3 nucleotides are TGTGCCAGCAGTGAATCGGTCGGTTTTAAGACCCAGTACTTC. Protein sequence: CASSESVGFKTQYF. V and J are TRBV25-1 and TRBJ2-5; D not resolved. Germline V gene data show CDR1 as MGHDK and CDR2 as SYGVNS. The CDR3 is 14 residues long. V dropped 1 base and J dropped 6 bases, with 12 bases sitting between them.

The chain combines TRBV5-1 with TRBJ2-3; D is possibly TRBD2 (7 bases). The V end was cut by 0 bases, the J end by 4 bases, with 12 bases between. The germline gives CDR1 SGHRS, CDR2 YFSETQ. The CDR3 contains 15 residues. CDR3 coding DNA: TGCGCCAGCAGCTTGGGGGGGGGCCGTTCAGATACGCAGTATTTT. Translated, it gives CASSLGGGRSDTQYF.

The chain links TRBV5-6 to TRBJ1-2; TRBD1 matches at 7 bases. Germline CDR1 reads SGHDT; CDR2 reads YYEEEE. Trimming cost V 5 bases and J 3 bases; bases outside gene matches: 13. The CDR3 is made up of 16 amino acids. CDR3 region: CASRKWTGRQDYGYTF. The DNA for the CDR3 is TGTGCCAGCAGAAAATGGACAGGCAGACAGGACTATGGCTACACCTTC. Full variable domain (remainder filled in from reference TRBV5-6 and TRBJ1-2): DAGVTQSPTHLIKTRGQQVTLRCSPKSGHDTVSWYQQALGQGPQFIFQYYEEEERQRGNFPDRFSGHQFPNYSSELNVNALLLGDSALYLCASRKWTGRQDYGYTFGSGTRLTVV.

This chain connects TRBV11-2 to TRBJ2-7; TRBD2 matches at 8 bases. From germline, CDR1 is SGHAT and CDR2 FQNNGV. V gave up 1 base and J gave up 2 bases; unmatched junction bases: 1. The CDR3 runs to 14 residues. The CDR3 nucleotides are TGTGCCAGCAGCTTAGGGGGACTAGCCTACGAGCAGTACTTC. It encodes CASSLGGLAYEQYF. Filled out from reference TRBV11-2 and TRBJ2-7, the complete variable domain reads EAGVAQSPRYKIIEKRQSVAFWCNPISGHATLYWYQQILGQGPKLLIQFQNNGVVDDSQLPKDRFSAERLKGVDSTLKIQPAKLEDSAVYLCASSLGGLAYEQYFGPGTRLTVT.

This clone was counted a few times. V and J are TRBV18 and TRBJ2-7, with TRBD2 identical over 10 bases. V shed 3 bases, J shed 3 bases, and the junction held 2 bases outside the gene matches. The length of the CDR3 is 14 residues. Germline assignment: CDR1 KGHSH and CDR2 LQKENI. The CDR3 reads CASSPTSGDYEQYF. The CDR3 nucleotides read TGTGCCAGCTCACCTACTAGCGGGGACTACGAGCAGTACTTC.

The gene calls are TRBV11-3 and TRBJ2-2; 9 bases map to TRBD2. Looked up from germline, CDR1 is SGHNT and CDR2 is YENEEA. Trimming cost V 4 bases and J 6 bases; bases outside gene matches: 12. CDR3 length: 17 residues. DNA of the CDR3: TGTGCCAGCAGCTGGGAGCGGGGGGCCGGGCGTCCCGGGGAGCTGTTTTTT. Translation gives CASSWERGAGRPGELFF.